The rows below give T cell receptor beta chains drawn from one sample of a study of CD8+CD57+ T cells in acquired aplastic anemia. TCRdb used MiXCR to reprocess the reads, holding one entry per CDR3 protein. Here the sample spans 400,000 to 450,000 distinct CDR3 sequences, under 80% being singletons. The sequencing input was sorted CD4+, CD8+, or CD8+CD57+ T cells (not recorded which) from PBMCs. The source is a human donor in good health, serving as a control. Each CDR3 is given with its conserved first and last residue. D genes are given only for firm matches. A row's size may be missing; if present it is once, few, many or a size class.

D | J | V | size | DNA | CDR3
NA | TRBJ1-4 | TRBV9 | NA | TGTGCCAGCAGCGTAGTAGACGGGGGAAATTCACTGTTTTTT | CASSVVDGGNSLFF
TRBD2 | TRBJ2-5 | TRBV7-8 | many | TGTGCCAGCAGCTTAAGACTAGCGGGGAGGGAGACCCAGTACTTC | CASSLRLAGRETQYF
TRBD1 | TRBJ1-2 | TRBV20-1 | NA | TGCAGTGCTAGACGGACAGGGGATACCTATGGCTACACCTTC | CSARRTGDTYGYTF
NA | TRBJ1-5 | TRBV6-6 | NA | TGTGCCATCAGGGGTTTGGGCAATCAGCCCCAGCATTTT | CAIRGLGNQPQHF
NA | TRBJ1-6 | TRBV7-2 | NA | NA | CASSLAGPEAFFGF
NA | TRBJ2-5 | TRBV7-9 | many | TGTGCCAGCAGCCCCCTGGTTTCATCTGAGACCCAGTACTTC | CASSPLVSSETQYF
NA | TRBJ1-5 | TRBV5-4 | NA | TGTGCCAGCAGCTTGTTAGACGCCCAGCATTTT | CASSLLDAQHF
NA | TRBJ2-7 | TRBV5-4 | NA | TGTGCCAGCAGCTTGGACCAAGAGCAGTACTTC | CASSLDQEQYF
NA | TRBJ2-7 | TRBV10-3 | NA | TGTGCCATCAACCCCGGAGTGGTAGAATCCAGCGAGCAGTACTTC | CAINPGVVESSEQYF
NA | TRBJ2-7 | TRBV2 | NA | TGTGCCAGCATCCTCCGGACAGCGATGGGCTACGAGCAGTACTTC | CASILRTAMGYEQYF
NA | TRBJ2-3 | TRBV29-1 | NA | TGCCTCTCCGCCACAGGCGTCCCGGATACGCAGTATTTT | CLSATGVPDTQYF
NA | TRBJ1-3 | TRBV14 | once | TGTGCCAGCAGCCCCCAAGGAGGGATCGCTGGAAACACCATATATTTT | CASSPQGGIAGNTIYF
NA | TRBJ2-7 | TRBV20-1 | few | TGCAGTGCTAGAGACGGACAGCGGATGACCTACGAGCAGTACTTC | CSARDGQRMTYEQYF
NA | TRBJ2-5 | TRBV7-3 | NA | TGTGCCAGCAGCTCCACCAGGGGGACCCAGTACTTC | CASSSTRGTQYF
NA | TRBJ2-5 | TRBV6-5 | NA | TGTGCCAGCAAGTTAGCGAGGCTAGGTTCCCAAGAGACCCAGTACTTC | CASKLARLGSQETQYF
NA | TRBJ2-3 | TRBV5-1 | many | TGCGCCAGCAGCTTGGAGGCAAGCGGGAGCACAGATACGCAGTATTTT | CASSLEASGSTDTQYF
NA | TRBJ2-1 | TRBV24-1 | NA | TGCAGTGCCACTTGCACAGGGAGCAATGAGCAGTTCTTC | CSATCTGSNEQFF
NA | TRBJ1-2 | TRBV12-5 | once | TGTGCTAGTGCCCCTAGGACAGCACCTAACTATGGCTACACCTTC | CASAPRTAPNYGYTF
NA | TRBJ2-7 | TRBV7-2 | NA | TGTGCCAGCACCGATGGTGGCCGCAACGTCGTGACTTTCTTC | CASTDGGRNVVTFF
NA | TRBJ2-5 | TRBV24-1 | NA | TGCGCCAGCAGTGACCCGAGCCCAGGGGCACAAGAAACCCAGTACTTC | CASSDPSPGAQETQYF
NA | TRBJ1-3 | TRBV5-1 | NA | TGCGCCAGCAGCAGCCGGGACACCGAATTAAACACCATATATTTT | CASSSRDTELNTIYF
NA | TRBJ2-7 | TRBV11-2 | NA | TGTGCCAGCCGAAGAGGGGAAAGGGTGAACTACGAGCAGTACTTC | CASRRGERVNYEQYF
NA | TRBJ1-6 | TRBV6-5 | NA | TGTGCCAGCCAACAGGGAGATTCACCCCTCCACTTT | CASQQGDSPLHF
NA | TRBJ2-1 | TRBV7-2 | NA | TGTGCCAGTAGTATGACAGGAGGTTGGCCCGGTGAGGAGCAGTTCTTC | CASSMTGGWPGEEQFF
TRBD1 | TRBJ2-5 | TRBV20-1 | NA | TGCAGTGCTAGAGATCAGAGGGGGCCTGACTTC | CSARDQRGPDF
NA | TRBJ1-5 | TRBV7-6 | NA | TGTGCCAGCACCATTGCAGGTGGGACCCGGCGGGAGCGGTTT | CASTIAGGTRRERF
NA | TRBJ1-4 | TRBV6-2/TRBV6-3 | NA | TGTGCCAGCAGACCTACAGGGTTTAATGAAAAACTGTTTTTT | CASRPTGFNEKLFF
TRBD2 | TRBJ2-1 | TRBV2 | NA | TGTGCCAGCAGAGGGACTAGCGGGGTCAATGAGCAGTTCTTC | CASRGTSGVNEQFF
TRBD1 | TRBJ1-3 | TRBV30 | NA | TGTGCCTGGAGTCGGACAGGCATTTCTGGAAACACCATATATTTT | CAWSRTGISGNTIYF
NA | TRBJ1-4 | TRBV7-6 | NA | TGTGCCAGCAGGTCTAGCGGGGGGGCATACAATGAGCAACTGTTTTTT | CASRSSGGAYNEQLFF
TRBD1 | TRBJ2-7 | TRBV4-3 | NA | TGCGCCAGCAGCGGGCAGGGGGAGGAGCAGTACTTC | CASSGQGEEQYF
NA | TRBJ1-3 | TRBV7-3 | NA | TGTGCCAGCAGCTTAGGGCCCACTGACACTGACACATATTTT | CASSLGPTDTDTYF
NA | TRBJ1-6 | TRBV7-2 | NA | NA | CAGGRRDTEAFFGHF
NA | TRBJ2-7 | TRBV4-1 | NA | TGCGCCAGCCGCAACGTGCCGGCGCTCTACGAGCAGTACTTC | CASRNVPALYEQYF
NA | TRBJ2-1 | TRBV7-9 | few | TGTGCCAGCAACCAATTGGGACCAACGGTAGCGGATGATGAGCAGTTCTTC | CASNQLGPTVADDEQFF
NA | TRBJ2-7 | TRBV7-8 | NA | TGTGCCAGCAGCTTACCCGGCGGCGCGCAGTACGTGCGGTACTTC | CASSLPGGAQYVRYF
NA | TRBJ2-7 | TRBV7-9 | few | TGTGCCAGCAGCCCAATGGACTTC | CASSPMDF
TRBD1 | TRBJ2-2 | TRBV5-8 | many | TGTGCCAGCAGCTTGGACAGGGGGACCGGGGAGCTGTTTTTT | CASSLDRGTGELFF
TRBD1 | TRBJ2-7 | TRBV10-3 | NA | TGTGCCATCAGTGAGTCGCGGGACAGGGGAAACGTGCAGTACTTC | CAISESRDRGNVQYF
TRBD1 | TRBJ2-7 | TRBV11-2 | NA | TGTGCCAGCAGCGTAGGGACAGGGGATTTCTACGAGCAGTACTTC | CASSVGTGDFYEQYF
NA | TRBJ2-2 | TRBV11-3 | NA | TGCAGCGCAGCCCATACCTTACAGGGCACCGGGGAGCTGTTTTTT | CSAAHTLQGTGELFF
TRBD1 | TRBJ2-3 | TRBV19 | NA | TGTGCCAGTAGGGAACAGGGGTCGGATACGCAGTATTTT | CASREQGSDTQYF
NA | TRBJ2-7 | TRBV7-3 | NA | TGTGCCAGCAGCTTAAGCATTTCCTCCTGCGAGCAGTACTTC | CASSLSISSCEQYF
TRBD1 | TRBJ1-2 | TRBV19 | many | TGTGCCAGTAGTTTCAGGGGGGCCTATGGCTACACCTTC | CASSFRGAYGYTF
NA | TRBJ1-5 | TRBV2 | once | TGTGCCAGCGGGGTCGAGGGCAATCAGCCCCAGCATTTT | CASGVEGNQPQHF
NA | TRBJ2-1 | TRBV5-8 | NA | TGTGCCAGCAGTCTGGAGGGAGGTGAGCAGTTCTTC | CASSLEGGEQFF
NA | TRBJ1-3 | TRBV7-8 | once | NA | CASTSVHRGPGNTIYF
TRBD2 | TRBJ2-3 | TRBV20-1 | few | TGCAGTGCTAGAGGGCTAGCGGGGGGCACAGATACGCAGTATTTT | CSARGLAGGTDTQYF
NA | TRBJ2-7 | TRBV7-2 | once | TGTGCCAGCAGCTTAGAAATTCCCTACGAGCAGTACTTC | CASSLEIPYEQYF
NA | TRBJ1-6 | TRBV2 | NA | TGTGCCAGCAGTGTTTCAGAGAATTCACCCCTCCACTTT | CASSVSENSPLHF
NA | TRBJ1-1 | TRBV6-6 | many | TGTGCCAGCAGGGGAGGGCGGACAGTGAACACTGAAGCTTTCTTT | CASRGGRTVNTEAFF
NA | TRBJ2-6 | TRBV13 | NA | TGTGCCAGCAGCCTACTGGGGCGCGGGGCCAACGTCCTGACTTTC | CASSLLGRGANVLTF
NA | TRBJ2-7 | TRBV11-3 | NA | TGTGCCAGCAGCCAGGGGGGGCAGGCCGAGCAGTACTTC | CASSQGGQAEQYF
TRBD1 | TRBJ2-3 | TRBV5-1 | NA | TGCGCCAGCAGCCTCAGGGGGTATAGGACAGATACGCAGTATTTT | CASSLRGYRTDTQYF
NA | TRBJ1-4 | TRBV2 | NA | TGTGCCAGCAAGGACCGAGGGGTGACTAATGAAAAACTGTTTTTT | CASKDRGVTNEKLFF
NA | TRBJ1-5 | TRBV12-3/TRBV12-4 | NA | TGTGCCAGCAGTTTGGATGTTCAGCCCCAGCATTTT | CASSLDVQPQHF
NA | TRBJ1-5 | TRBV7-8 | NA | TGTGCCAGCAGCCAAAGAAGGGGCATCAATCAGCCCCAGCATTTT | CASSQRRGINQPQHF